This T cell receptor (beta chain) was sequenced for a study of identifying expanded T cells in peripheral blood. This CDR3 contains 15 residues. V was clipped by 2 bases and J by 3 bases, with 13 bases between them. Germline CDR1 is MNHEY and CDR2 is SMNVEV (reference sequence). Here immunoSEQ multiplex PCR was the method, and the copy in TCRdb shows in-frame clones only, minus some. This sample has 60,000 to 70,000 clones, with about 83% found just once. The clonotype originates from a person between 18 and 70 years old in good health. Sequenced input: blood. The chain employs TRBV27 and TRBJ1-2; possibly TRBD1 for D (6 bases). CDR3 residues: CASSLTPRGYYGYTF. The CDR3, as DNA: TGTGCCAGCAGTTTAACACCCAGGGGATACTATGGCTACACCTTC.